This T cell receptor beta chain came from a study of CD8 T cells in ankylosing spondylitis. Whole-study results and caveats: Blood of patients with ankylosing spondylitis appeared to be characterized by a TCR beta motif of 8 or 9 highly homologous variants.

A note on this clonotype: Its target is unknown.

TCRdb reprocessed the 5' RACE reads with MiXCR, giving one entry per CDR3 protein. The sample lists about 540,000 distinct CDR3 sequences; about an eighth were seen once. This sequence was found in a male donor with ankylosing spondylitis. The sequencing input was blood, either unsorted or a sorted T cell fraction (not recorded which).

The CDR3 DNA sequence: TGTGCCAGCAGCCAAGATGGGGGAAACACCATATATTTT. It codes for CASSQDGGNTIYF. This chain joins TRBV3-1 and TRBJ1-3; D gene unclear. This CDR3 comprises 13 residues. Germline CDR1 reads LGHDT; CDR2 reads YNNKEL (reference sequence). Trimming took off 0 bases at V and 4 bases at J, with 4 bases between the two ends.